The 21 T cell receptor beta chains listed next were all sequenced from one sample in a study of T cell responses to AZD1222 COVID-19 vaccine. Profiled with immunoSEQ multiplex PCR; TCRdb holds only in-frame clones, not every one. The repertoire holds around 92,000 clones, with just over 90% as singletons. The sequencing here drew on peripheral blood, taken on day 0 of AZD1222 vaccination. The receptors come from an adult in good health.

The CDR3 bases are TGCGCCAGCAGCGCGGGACAGGTCCAGTATGGCTACACCTTC. This translates into CASSAGQVQYGYTF. This chain links TRBV5-1 with TRBJ1-2, with 8 bases lining up with TRBD1. CDR1 and CDR2 (germline): SGHRS, YFSETQ. The J segment lost 5 bases and the V segment lost 4 bases, leaving 7 bases of the junction unmatched. The CDR3 is made up of 14 amino acids.

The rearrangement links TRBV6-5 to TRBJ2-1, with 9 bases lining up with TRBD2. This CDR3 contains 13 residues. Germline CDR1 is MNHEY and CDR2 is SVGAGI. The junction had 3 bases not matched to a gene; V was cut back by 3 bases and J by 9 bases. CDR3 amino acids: CASSYWRGGEQFF. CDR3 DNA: TGTGCCAGCAGTTATTGGCGGGGGGGTGAGCAGTTCTTC.

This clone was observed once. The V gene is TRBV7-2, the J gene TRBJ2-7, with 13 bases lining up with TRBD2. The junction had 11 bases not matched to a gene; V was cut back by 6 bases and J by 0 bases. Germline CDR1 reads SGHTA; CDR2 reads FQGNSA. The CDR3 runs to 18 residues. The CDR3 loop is CASSRETSGGKSSYEQYF. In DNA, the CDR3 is TGTGCCAGCAGTCGGGAGACTAGCGGGGGGAAGAGCTCCTACGAGCAGTACTTC.

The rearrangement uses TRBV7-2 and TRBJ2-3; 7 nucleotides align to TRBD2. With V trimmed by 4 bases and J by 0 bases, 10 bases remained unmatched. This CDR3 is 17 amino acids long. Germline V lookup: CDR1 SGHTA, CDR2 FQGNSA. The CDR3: CASSSRVGGGSTDTQYF. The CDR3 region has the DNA TGTGCCAGCAGCTCCAGAGTGGGCGGGGGTAGCACAGATACGCAGTATTTT. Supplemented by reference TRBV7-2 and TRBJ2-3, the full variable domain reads GAGVSQSPSNKVTEKGKDVELRCDPISGHTALYWYRQSLGQGLEFLIYFQGNSAPDKSGLPSDRFSAERTGGSVSTLTIQRTQQEDSAVYLCASSSRVGGGSTDTQYFGPGTRLTVL.

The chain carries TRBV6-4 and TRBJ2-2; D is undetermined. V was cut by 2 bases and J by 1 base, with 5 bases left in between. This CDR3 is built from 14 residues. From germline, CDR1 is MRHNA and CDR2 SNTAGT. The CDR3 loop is CASSDGRNTGELFF. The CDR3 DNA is TGTGCCAGCAGTGACGGACGGAACACCGGGGAGCTGTTTTTT.

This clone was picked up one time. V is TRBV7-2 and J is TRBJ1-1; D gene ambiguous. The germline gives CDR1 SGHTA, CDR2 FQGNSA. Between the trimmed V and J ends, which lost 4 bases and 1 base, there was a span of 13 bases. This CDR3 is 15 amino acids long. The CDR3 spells CASSSRSSGNTEAFF. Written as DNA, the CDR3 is TGTGCCAGCAGCTCTAGGTCATCAGGGAACACTGAAGCTTTCTTT. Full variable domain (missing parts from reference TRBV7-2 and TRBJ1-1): GAGVSQSPSNKVTEKGKDVELRCDPISGHTALYWYRQSLGQGLEFLIYFQGNSAPDKSGLPSDRFSAERTGGSVSTLTIQRTQQEDSAVYLCASSSRSSGNTEAFFGQGTRLTVV.

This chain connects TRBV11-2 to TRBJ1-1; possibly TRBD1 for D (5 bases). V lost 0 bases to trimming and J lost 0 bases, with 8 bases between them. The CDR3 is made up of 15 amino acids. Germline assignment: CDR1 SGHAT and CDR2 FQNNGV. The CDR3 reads CASSLDGRVNTEAFF. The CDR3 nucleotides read TGTGCCAGCAGCTTAGATGGCAGGGTGAACACTGAAGCTTTCTTT.

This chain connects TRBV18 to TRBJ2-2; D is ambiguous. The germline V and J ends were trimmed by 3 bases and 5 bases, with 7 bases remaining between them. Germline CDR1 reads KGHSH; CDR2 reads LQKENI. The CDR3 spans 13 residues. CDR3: CASSPYGTGELFF. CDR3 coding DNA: TGTGCCAGCTCACCGTACGGAACCGGGGAGCTGTTTTTT.

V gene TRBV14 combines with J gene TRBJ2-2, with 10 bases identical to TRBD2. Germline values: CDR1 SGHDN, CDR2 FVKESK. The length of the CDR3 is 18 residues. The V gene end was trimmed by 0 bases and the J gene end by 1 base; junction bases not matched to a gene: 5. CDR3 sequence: CASSQELAGGLNTGELFF. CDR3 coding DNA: TGTGCCAGCAGCCAAGAGTTAGCGGGGGGCCTGAACACCGGGGAGCTGTTTTTT.

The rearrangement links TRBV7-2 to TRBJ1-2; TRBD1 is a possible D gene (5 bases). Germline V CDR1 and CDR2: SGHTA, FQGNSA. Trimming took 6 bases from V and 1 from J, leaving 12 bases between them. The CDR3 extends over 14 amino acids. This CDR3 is CASRVTGVNYGYTF. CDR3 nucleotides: TGTGCCAGCAGGGTAACAGGAGTTAACTATGGCTACACCTTC.

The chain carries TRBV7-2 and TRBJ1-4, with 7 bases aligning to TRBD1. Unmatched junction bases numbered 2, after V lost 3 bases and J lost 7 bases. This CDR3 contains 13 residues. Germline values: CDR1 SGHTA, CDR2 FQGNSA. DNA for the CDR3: TGTGCCAGCAGCTTGGGACAGCCTGAAAAACTGTTTTTT. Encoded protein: CASSLGQPEKLFF.

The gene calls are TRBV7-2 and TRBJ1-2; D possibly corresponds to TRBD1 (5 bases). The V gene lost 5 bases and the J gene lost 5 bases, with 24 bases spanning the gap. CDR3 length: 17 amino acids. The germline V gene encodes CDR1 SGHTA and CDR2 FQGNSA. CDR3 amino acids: CASSPSNSGGAGYGYTF. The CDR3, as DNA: TGTGCCAGCAGCCCTTCGAATAGTGGCGGGGCGGGATATGGCTACACCTTC.

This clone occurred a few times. The CDR3 reads CASSNKPGQSMNTGELFF. DNA for the CDR3: TGTGCCAGCAGCAATAAACCGGGACAGAGCATGAACACCGGGGAGCTGTTTTTT. The chain uses TRBV5-5 and TRBJ2-2; 7 bases line up with TRBD1. The CDR3 covers 18 residues. V shed 4 bases and J 1 base; nucleotides not matched to a gene: 13. Germline V gene data show CDR1 as SGHKS and CDR2 as YYEKEE (reference sequence).

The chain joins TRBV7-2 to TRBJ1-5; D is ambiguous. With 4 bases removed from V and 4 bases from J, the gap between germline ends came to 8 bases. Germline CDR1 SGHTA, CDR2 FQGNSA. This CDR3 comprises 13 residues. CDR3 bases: TGTGCCAGCAGCTACTCCTGGAATCAGCCCCAGCATTTT. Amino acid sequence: CASSYSWNQPQHF.

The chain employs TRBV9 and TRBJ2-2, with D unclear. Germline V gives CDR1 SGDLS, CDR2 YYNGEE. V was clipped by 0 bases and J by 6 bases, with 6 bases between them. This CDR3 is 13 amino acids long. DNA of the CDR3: TGTGCCAGCAGCGTAGACTCACCCGGGGAGCTGTTTTTT. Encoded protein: CASSVDSPGELFF.

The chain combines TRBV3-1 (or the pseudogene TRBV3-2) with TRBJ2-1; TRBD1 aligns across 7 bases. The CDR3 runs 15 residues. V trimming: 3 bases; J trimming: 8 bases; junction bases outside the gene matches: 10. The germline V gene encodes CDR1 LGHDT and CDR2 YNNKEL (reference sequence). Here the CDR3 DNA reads TGTGCCAGCAGCCAGAGGGGTAGACAGGGACATGAGCAGTTCTTC. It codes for CASSQRGRQGHEQFF.

The CDR3 spells CASSLTGATEAFF. The CDR3 region has the DNA TGTGCCAGCAGTCTGACAGGGGCCACTGAAGCTTTCTTT. The chain couples TRBV12-3 or TRBV12-4 to TRBJ1-1, with 8 bases identical to TRBD1. V trimming: 5 bases; J trimming: 4 bases; junction bases outside the gene matches: 3. The CDR3 consists of 13 residues.

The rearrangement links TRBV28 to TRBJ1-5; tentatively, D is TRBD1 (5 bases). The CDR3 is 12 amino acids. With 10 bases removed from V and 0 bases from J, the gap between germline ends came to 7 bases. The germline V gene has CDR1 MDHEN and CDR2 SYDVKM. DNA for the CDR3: TGTGCCATCCAGGGTAGCAATCAGCCCCAGCATTTT. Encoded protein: CAIQGSNQPQHF.

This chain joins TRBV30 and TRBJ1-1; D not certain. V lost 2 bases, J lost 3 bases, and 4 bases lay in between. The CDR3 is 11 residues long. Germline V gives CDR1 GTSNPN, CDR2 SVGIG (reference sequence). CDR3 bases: TGTGCCTGGAGTACGTACACTGAAGCTTTCTTT. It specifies CAWSTYTEAFF.

CDR3: CASSPGTGGTEAFF. The CDR3 DNA reads as TGCGCCAGCAGCCCCGGGACAGGGGGAACTGAAGCTTTCTTT. The chain couples TRBV5-1 to TRBJ1-1; TRBD1 aligns across 11 bases. The CDR3 sequence is 14 residues long. The trim removed 4 bases at V and 5 bases at J, leaving 4 bases unmatched. CDR1 is SGHRS, CDR2 YFSETQ, per germline.

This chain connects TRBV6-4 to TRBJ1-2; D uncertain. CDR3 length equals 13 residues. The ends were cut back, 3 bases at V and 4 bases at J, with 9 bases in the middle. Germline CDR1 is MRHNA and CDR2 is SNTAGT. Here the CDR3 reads CASSDSAGYGYTF. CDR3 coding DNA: TGTGCCAGCAGTGATTCGGCAGGCTATGGCTACACCTTC.